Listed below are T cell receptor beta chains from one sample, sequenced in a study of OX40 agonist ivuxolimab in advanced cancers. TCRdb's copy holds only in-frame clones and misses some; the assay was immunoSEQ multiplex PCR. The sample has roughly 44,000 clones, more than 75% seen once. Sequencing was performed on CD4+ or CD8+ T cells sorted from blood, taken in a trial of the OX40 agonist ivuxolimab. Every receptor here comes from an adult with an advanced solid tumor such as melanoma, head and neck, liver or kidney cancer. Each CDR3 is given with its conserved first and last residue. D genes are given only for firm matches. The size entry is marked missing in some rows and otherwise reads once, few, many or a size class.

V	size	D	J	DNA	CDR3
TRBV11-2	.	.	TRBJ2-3	TGTGCCAGCAGGCAAGGGGGGCTCACAGATACGCAGTATTTT	CASRQGGLTDTQYF
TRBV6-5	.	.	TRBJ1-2	TGTGCCAGCAGCTCGTGGGACTCAGGTGATGGCTACACCTTC	CASSSWDSGDGYTF
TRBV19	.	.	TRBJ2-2	TGTGCCAGTAGTATAGAGCCAGGGAACACCGGGGAGCTGTTTTTT	CASSIEPGNTGELFF
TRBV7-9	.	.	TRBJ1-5	TGTGCCAGCAGCTCCGCCGGGAGTTTCCCCCAGCATTTT	CASSSAGSFPQHF
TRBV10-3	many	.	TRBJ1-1	TGTGCCATCAGTGAGTCGAAGGGGAACACTGAAGCTTTCTTT	CAISESKGNTEAFF
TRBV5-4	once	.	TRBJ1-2	TGTGCCAGCAGCTTCGACCTTGGACAGCGATCCTATGGCTACACCTTC	CASSFDLGQRSYGYTF
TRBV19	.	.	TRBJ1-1	TGTGCCAGTAGCGGACCCTTGTGGCCTGAAGCTTTCTTT	CASSGPLWPEAFF
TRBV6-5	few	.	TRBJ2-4	TGTGCCAGCAGTAACGGACTGGACCTCATTCAGTACTTC	CASSNGLDLIQYF
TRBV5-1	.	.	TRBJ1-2	TGCGCCAGCAGCTTAATACGCACTGACGACTATGGCTACACCTTC	CASSLIRTDDYGYTF
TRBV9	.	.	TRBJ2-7	TGTGCCAGCAGCATGAGTGGCGCGGAGGCTCACTACGAGCAGTACTTC	CASSMSGAEAHYEQYF
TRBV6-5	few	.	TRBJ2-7	TGTGCCAGCAGTGACGGAGGAGTGGAGCAGTACTTC	CASSDGGVEQYF
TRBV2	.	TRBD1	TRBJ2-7	TGTGCCAGCAGATTACGACAGGGTTTCTACGAGCAGTACTTC	CASRLRQGFYEQYF
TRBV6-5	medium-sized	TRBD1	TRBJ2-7	TGTGCCAGCAGATCGACAGGGCCCGAGCAGTACTTC	CASRSTGPEQYF
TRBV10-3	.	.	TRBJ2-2	TGTGCCATCAGTGAAGGGGGGACAGAAAACACCGGGGAGCTGTTTTTT	CAISEGGTENTGELFF
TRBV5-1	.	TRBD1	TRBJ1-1	TGCGCCAGCAGCTTCGGACAGGGAGGGACTGAAGCTTTCTTT	CASSFGQGGTEAFF
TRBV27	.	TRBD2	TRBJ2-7	TGTGCCAGCAGTGCTAGTGGGGGGGATCTCGCCTACGAGCAGTACTTC	CASSASGGDLAYEQYF
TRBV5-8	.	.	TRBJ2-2	TGTGCCAGCAGACTTACAGGGAACGCCGGGGAGCTGTTTTTT	CASRLTGNAGELFF
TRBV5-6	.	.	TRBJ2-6	TGTGCCAGCAGCTTGATCCGGGCAGGCGCCAACGTCCTGACTTTC	CASSLIRAGANVLTF
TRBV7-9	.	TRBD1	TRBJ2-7	TGTGCCAGCAGCTGGGACAGCGAGGTCAGTCGGCAGTACTTC	CASSWDSEVSRQYF
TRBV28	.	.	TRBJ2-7	TGTGCCAGCAGCTCCGTGGGGGATGGCTACGAGCAGTACTTC	CASSSVGDGYEQYF
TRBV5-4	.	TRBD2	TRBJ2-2	TGTGCCAGCAGCTTGGGGCTAGCGGGGGAGACCGGGGAGCTGTTTTTT	CASSLGLAGETGELFF
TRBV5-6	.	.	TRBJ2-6	TGTGCCAGCAGCTTAGGACCATCCTCTGGGGCCAACGTCCTGACTTTC	CASSLGPSSGANVLTF
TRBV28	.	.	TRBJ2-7	TGTGCCAGCAGTATTGAGGGATCCTACGAGCAGTACTTC	CASSIEGSYEQYF
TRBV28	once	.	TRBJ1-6	TGTGCCAGCAGCCTTCAGGGACGGCGGTATTCACCCCTCCACTTT	CASSLQGRRYSPLHF
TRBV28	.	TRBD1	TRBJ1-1	TGTGCCAGCAGTTTCCCACTGGGGGACAGGTGGAACACTGAAGCTTTCTTT	CASSFPLGDRWNTEAFF
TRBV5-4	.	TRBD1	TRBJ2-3	TGTGCCAGCACGGAACCACAGGGGAGCACAGATACGCAGTATTTT	CASTEPQGSTDTQYF
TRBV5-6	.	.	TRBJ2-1	TGTGCCAGCAGCTTGGTAACTAGTGAAGCCAATGAGCAGTTCTTC	CASSLVTSEANEQFF
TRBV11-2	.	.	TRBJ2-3	TGTGCCAGCAGCTTACCCTCGGGGCCACGGGCGTGGGATACGCAGTATTTT	CASSLPSGPRAWDTQYF
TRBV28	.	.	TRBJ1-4	TGTGCCAGCATGGGTGCCTGGGAAAAACTGTTTTTT	CASMGAWEKLFF
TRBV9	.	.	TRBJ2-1	TGTGCCAGCAGCCCCCTTGGACCACCGAGGAATGAGCAGTTCTTC	CASSPLGPPRNEQFF
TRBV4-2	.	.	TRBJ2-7	TGTGCCAGCAGCCAAGTCAGGAACAGCCCTAAGCACGAGCAGTACTTC	CASSQVRNSPKHEQYF
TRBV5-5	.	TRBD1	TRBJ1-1	TGTGCCAGCAGCCACCCCCAGGGGGAGAACACTGAAGCTTTCTTT	CASSHPQGENTEAFF
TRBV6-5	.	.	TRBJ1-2	TGTGCCTCCGGGCCAAACTATGGCTACACCTTC	CASGPNYGYTF
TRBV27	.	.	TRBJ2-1	TGTGCCAGCAGTAGGGGCCTCGCCCCAAGCTCCTACAATGAGCAGTTCTTC	CASSRGLAPSSYNEQFF
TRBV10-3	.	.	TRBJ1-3	TGTGCCACCCGAGGCCCAAGCTCTGGAAACACCATATATTTT	CATRGPSSGNTIYF
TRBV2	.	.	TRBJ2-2	TGTGCCAGCAGTGACGGTATCACCGGGGAGCTGTTTTTT	CASSDGITGELFF